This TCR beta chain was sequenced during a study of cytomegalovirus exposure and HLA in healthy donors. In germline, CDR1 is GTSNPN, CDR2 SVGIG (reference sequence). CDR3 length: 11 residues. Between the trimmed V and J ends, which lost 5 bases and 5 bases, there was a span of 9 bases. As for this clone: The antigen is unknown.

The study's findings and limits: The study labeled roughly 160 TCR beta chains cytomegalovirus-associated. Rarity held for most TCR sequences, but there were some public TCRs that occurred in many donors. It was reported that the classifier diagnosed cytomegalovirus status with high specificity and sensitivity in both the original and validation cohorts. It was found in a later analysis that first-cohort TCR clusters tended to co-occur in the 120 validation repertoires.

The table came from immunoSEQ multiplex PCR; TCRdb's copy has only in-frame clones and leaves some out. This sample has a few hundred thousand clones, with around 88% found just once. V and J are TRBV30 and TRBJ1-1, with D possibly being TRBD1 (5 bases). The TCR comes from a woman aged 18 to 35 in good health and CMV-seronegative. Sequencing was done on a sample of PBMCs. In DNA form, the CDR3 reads TGTGCCTGGGGGGCCCGGACTGAAGCTTTCTTT. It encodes CAWGARTEAFF.